The present T cell receptor (beta chain) was sequenced within a study of cytomegalovirus exposure and HLA in healthy donors. Assay used: immunoSEQ multiplex PCR; TCRdb lists only in-frame clones, some missing. The table records roughly 200,000 clones, roughly 86% of them present only once. Study findings and constraints: Cytomegalovirus status was reportedly diagnosed by the classifier with high sensitivity and specificity.

This CDR3 comprises 14 residues. Points on this clone: Its antigen is not identified.

Input material: PBMCs. The sequence derives from a man aged 30 to 45 in good health and CMV-seropositive. The chain couples TRBV21-1 to TRBJ2-7. TRBV21-1 is annotated as a pseudogene. Written as DNA, the CDR3 is TGTGCCAGCAGCAAAGTGAAGTACTCCTACGAGCAGTACTTC. This encodes CASSKVKYSYEQYF.